The 22 T cell receptor beta chains below all came from one sample that was sequenced in a study of response to subunit inactivated influenza vaccine (dated by TCRdb to 2017 to 2018). The protocol used for the library was RT-PCR. The sequencer was an Illumina HiSeq 2500. TCRdb cleaned the public reads at Q25 with fastp, built clones with MiXCR and kept in-frame beta chains. Identical CDR3 protein sequences are pooled into one entry, listed with their most common genes and DNA. The sample table holds 600,000 to 850,000 distinct CDR3 sequences, of which around 15% were seen once. The ten largest clones capture about 7.6% of the sample. This sample comprised PBMCs from blood, obtained around 15 days before vaccination. These receptors were collected from a man between 45 and 60 years old who received an inactivated influenza vaccine. Donor details come from another sample of the same person, matched by shared clones.

The chain has TRBV29-1 and TRBJ1-1; TRBD1 agrees at 8 bases. V lost 4 bases, J lost 4 bases, and 8 bases stayed unmatched. The length of the CDR3 is 14 residues. From germline, CDR1 is SQVTM and CDR2 ANQGSEA. The DNA of the CDR3 is TGCAGCGTTGGTTCTAGACAGGGGCGCACTGAAGCTTTCTTT. Its protein product is CSVGSRQGRTEAFF.

This clonotype was detected only a few times. The chain employs TRBV6-5 and TRBJ2-5; 9 nucleotides line up with TRBD2. The V and J ends lost 4 bases and 5 bases, in that order; junction bases with no gene match: 14. CDR1 and CDR2 from the germline V gene are MNHEY and SVGAGI. This CDR3 has 17 amino acids. CDR3 coding DNA: TGTGCCAGCAGTTGGGGGGCTAGCGGGATGAATGGGGAGACCCAGTACTTC. Its protein product is CASSWGASGMNGETQYF.

This clonotype was observed a handful of times. The rearrangement links TRBV7-2 to TRBJ2-1; the D is unclear. This CDR3 contains 15 residues. The V gene lost 1 base and the J gene lost 0 bases, with 7 bases spanning the gap. Germline V gene lookup returns CDR1 SGHTA and CDR2 FQGNSA. The CDR3 nucleotides read TGTGCCAGCAGCTTAGGGGTAGCCTCCTACAATGAGCAGTTCTTC. It is translated as CASSLGVASYNEQFF.

The chain recombines TRBV20-1 with TRBJ2-3; 14 bases fit TRBD2. Trimming took 5 bases from V and 6 from J; bases not matched to a gene: 4. This CDR3 region has 14 residues. CDR1 is DFQATT and CDR2 is SNEGSKA in the germline V gene (reference sequence). CDR3 region: CSAQTSGRDDTQYF. CDR3 nucleotide sequence: TGCAGTGCTCAGACTAGCGGGAGGGACGATACGCAGTATTTT.

The rearrangement links TRBV12-3 or TRBV12-4 to TRBJ2-2, with unresolved D. V lost 6 bases and J lost 4, with 9 bases in between. The CDR3 is 13 residues long. CDR3 coding DNA: TGTGCCAGCAGACGGACGGTCACCGGGGAGCTGTTTTTT. Residues: CASRRTVTGELFF.

The rearrangement links TRBV28 to TRBJ2-3; TRBD2 matches at 12 bases. The CDR3 runs 18 residues. Germline assignment: CDR1 MDHEN and CDR2 SYDVKM. J lost 2 bases, V lost 4 bases, and 10 bases had no gene match. CDR3 region: CASSSPSGGASHTDTQYF. Written as DNA, the CDR3 is TGTGCCAGCAGTTCTCCTAGCGGGGGGGCCTCGCACACAGATACGCAGTATTTT. The full variable domain, in which reference TRBV28 and TRBJ2-3 provide the parts outside the CDR3, is DVKVTQSSRYLVKRTGEKVFLECVQDMDHENMFWYRQDPGLGLRLIYFSYDVKMKEKGDIPEGYSVSREKKERFSLILESASTNQTSMYLCASSSPSGGASHTDTQYFGPGTRLTVL.

CDR3 loop: CASSFLTGTGLADEQFF. As DNA, the CDR3 is TGTGCCAGCAGTTTCCTTACCGGGACTGGACTTGCTGACGAGCAGTTCTTC. The chain uses TRBV6-5 and TRBJ2-1, with D possibly matching TRBD2 (6 bases). The CDR3 has 17 amino acids. Looked up from germline, CDR1 is MNHEY and CDR2 is SVGAGI. The ends were cut back, 4 bases at V and 10 bases at J, with 26 bases in the middle.

This clonotype showed up just a few times. V and J are TRBV28 and TRBJ1-5; no reliable D call. The CDR3 consists of 17 residues. Looked up from germline, CDR1 is MDHEN and CDR2 is SYDVKM. V lost 4 bases, J lost 1 base, and 17 bases lay in between. The CDR3 spells CASSSTGVRGSNQPQHF. CDR3 in DNA: TGTGCCAGCAGTTCGACTGGGGTAAGAGGGAGCAATCAGCCCCAGCATTTT.

The rearrangement joins TRBV4-3 to TRBJ2-3; the match to TRBD1 covers 7 bases. Losses at the gene ends were 3 bases for V and 0 bases for J; bases not matched to a gene: 6. CDR3 length: 16 residues. CDR1 is LGHNA, CDR2 YSLEER, per germline. The CDR3 spells CASSHRTGPSTDTQYF. CDR3 in DNA: TGCGCCAGCAGCCACAGGACAGGCCCAAGCACAGATACGCAGTATTTT.

This clonotype was observed many times. This rearrangement joins TRBV6-4 to TRBJ1-6, with a weak D call TRBD1 (5 bases). This CDR3 contains 14 residues. Germline CDR1 MRHNA, CDR2 SNTAGT. Trimming removed 3 bases from V and 7 bases from J, with 10 bases in between. CDR3 sequence reads: CASSEKGRNSPLHF. For the CDR3, the DNA is TGTGCCAGCAGTGAAAAGGGGAGGAATTCACCCCTCCACTTT.

The chain is built from TRBV10-3 and TRBJ2-1; 13 bases fit TRBD2. V trimming: 1 base; J trimming: 2 bases; junction bases outside the gene matches: 17. The CDR3 consists of 22 residues. Looked up from germline, CDR1 is ENHRY and CDR2 is SYGVKD. The CDR3 here is CAISEFWGGSGTSGAPYNEQFF. The DNA of the CDR3 is TGTGCCATCAGTGAGTTTTGGGGAGGCTCGGGGACTAGCGGGGCACCCTACAATGAGCAGTTCTTC.

The gene calls are TRBV2 and TRBJ2-1; D possibly corresponds to TRBD2 (5 bases). Germline loops: CDR1 SNHLY, CDR2 FYNNEI. Trimming shortened V by 4 bases and J by 5 bases, and 18 bases separated the two germline ends. This CDR3 contains 16 residues. The CDR3 here is CASSAPGLRGNNEQFF. The CDR3, as DNA: TGTGCCAGCAGTGCCCCTGGATTACGGGGTAACAATGAGCAGTTCTTC.

CDR3 nucleotide sequence: TGCGCCAGCAGCCCGATTGGACTAGCGGGGGTCGCCCAGTACTTC. Translating it yields CASSPIGLAGVAQYF. The chain has TRBV4-1 and TRBJ2-5; 13 bases are shared with TRBD2. Germline assignment: CDR1 MGHRA and CDR2 YSYEKL. Trimming removed 4 bases from V and 9 bases from J; junction bases left unmatched: 8. The CDR3 consists of 15 residues.

This clonotype appeared a few times. The chain carries TRBV20-1 and TRBJ1-1; 7 bases map to TRBD1. In germline, CDR1 is DFQATT, CDR2 SNEGSKA (reference sequence). V shed 2 bases, J shed 8 bases, and the junction held 8 bases outside the gene matches. The CDR3 is made up of 13 amino acids. The CDR3 DNA is TGCAGTGCTAGACAGGGGGGCAATCTGGAAGCTTTCTTT. It translates to CSARQGGNLEAFF.

The chain has TRBV20-1 and TRBJ2-1, with a possible D match to TRBD2 (7 bases). V was shortened by 2 bases and J by 4 bases, with 12 bases between the two germline ends. The germline V gene encodes CDR1 DFQATT and CDR2 SNEGSKA (reference sequence). There are 14 residues in the CDR3. The CDR3 spells CSARKGEGYNEQFF. The CDR3 DNA sequence: TGCAGTGCTAGAAAGGGGGAGGGATACAATGAGCAGTTCTTC.

The chain couples TRBV19 to TRBJ2-1; 7 bases agree with TRBD2. The CDR3 is 14 residues long. CDR1 LNHDA and CDR2 SQIVND come from the germline V gene (reference sequence). With V trimmed by 2 bases and J by 4 bases, 2 bases remained unmatched. CDR3 residues: CASSIPGGYNEQFF. CDR3 DNA sequence: TGTGCCAGTAGTATACCGGGAGGATACAATGAGCAGTTCTTC.

This clonotype came up a few times. The J gene is TRBJ1-1, the V gene TRBV11-2; D gene ambiguous. The V end was cut by 1 base, the J end by 7 bases, with 10 bases between. The CDR3 loop spans 13 amino acids. Germline V gene lookup returns CDR1 SGHAT and CDR2 FQNNGV. CDR3 coding DNA: TGTGCCAGCAGCTTAGGAGGTGCCGTTGAAGCTTTCTTT. Amino acids: CASSLGGAVEAFF.

The chain carries TRBV6-5 and TRBJ1-6, with 10 nucleotides matching TRBD1. Germline V lookup: CDR1 MNHEY, CDR2 SVGAGI. CDR3 length: 18 residues. V lost 0 bases, J lost 7 bases, and 9 bases stayed unmatched. CDR3 sequence: CASSYSHVGQGENSPLHF. For the CDR3, the DNA is TGTGCCAGCAGTTACTCCCATGTCGGACAGGGGGAGAATTCACCCCTCCACTTT.

The rearrangement uses TRBV19 and TRBJ2-7; 9 bases are shared with TRBD1. The CDR3 runs to 14 residues. From germline, CDR1 is LNHDA and CDR2 SQIVND (reference sequence). V shed 8 bases, J shed 1 base, and the junction held 6 bases outside the gene matches. CDR3 nucleotides: TGTGCCAGTGCTCCGGGACAGGGTTCCTACGAGCAGTACTTC. Translated: CASAPGQGSYEQYF. Supplemented by reference TRBV19 and TRBJ2-7, the full variable domain reads DGGITQSPKYLFRKEGQNVTLSCEQNLNHDAMYWYRQDPGQGLRLIYYSQIVNDFQKGDIAEGYSVSREKKESFPLTVTSAQKNPTAFYLCASAPGQGSYEQYFGPGTRLTVT.

This clonotype appeared many times. The chain links TRBV28 to TRBJ2-3, with 7 bases matching TRBD2. The CDR3 has 15 amino acids. Germline trimming cut 10 bases from V and 3 bases from J; bases unmatched to any gene: 13. Germline assignment: CDR1 MDHEN and CDR2 SYDVKM. The CDR3 region has the DNA TGTGCCACCACTGCTGACGGGGGGTGGACAGATACGCAGTATTTT. It yields the protein CATTADGGWTDTQYF.

The CDR3 sequence is CASSVQYTGELFF. CDR3 nucleotides: TGTGCCAGCAGTGTACAGTACACCGGGGAGCTGTTTTTT. V is TRBV25-1 and J is TRBJ2-2; unclear D gene. The CDR3 consists of 13 residues. Germline V gene data show CDR1 as MGHDK and CDR2 as SYGVNS. Trimming removed 4 bases at V and 3 bases at J, with 6 bases between.

The rearrangement uses TRBV20-1 and TRBJ2-7; 9 bases line up with TRBD2. The V and J ends lost 1 base and 6 bases, in that order; junction bases with no gene match: 10. The germline CDR1 and CDR2 sequences are DFQATT and SNEGSKA (reference sequence). This CDR3 region has 15 residues. The CDR3 bases are TGCAGTGCTAGAGTGGGTGGGAGCGGGAGGCCCGAGCAGTACTTC. Its translation: CSARVGGSGRPEQYF.